The 19 T cell receptor beta chains reported below all come from one sample, sequenced in a study of PD-1 blockade in classical Hodgkin lymphoma. Generated by immunoSEQ multiplex PCR, the TCRdb table keeps only in-frame clones and is missing some. The sample carries 110,000 or so clones, nearly 90% recorded once. Each and every patient relapsed after autologous stem cell transplantation, and patients got differing brentuximab vedotin exposure. The sample in question was peripheral blood mononuclear cells (PBMCs), obtained before the second cycle of nivolumab. The origin of the receptors is a human donor with classical Hodgkin lymphoma.

The chain links TRBV28 to TRBJ2-1; D is possibly TRBD2 (7 bases). The CDR3 sequence is 16 residues long. Trimming removed 5 bases at V and 2 bases at J, with 16 bases between. Germline assignment: CDR1 MDHEN and CDR2 SYDVKM. The DNA for the CDR3 is TGTGCCAGCAGTATTTTAGGCGGGGGCACCTACAATGAGCAGTTCTTC. It encodes CASSILGGGTYNEQFF.

Here the CDR3 DNA reads TGTGCCTGGAGTCGACAGTATAGCAATCAGCCCCAGCATTTT. Amino acid sequence: CAWSRQYSNQPQHF. V and J are TRBV30 and TRBJ1-5; maybe TRBD1 (5 bases). Trimming stripped 2 bases from V and 0 bases from J, with 8 bases between. Germline V gene data show CDR1 as GTSNPN and CDR2 as SVGIG (reference sequence). The CDR3 spans 14 residues.

V is TRBV5-4 and J is TRBJ2-5, with 12 bases matching TRBD1. From germline, CDR1 is SGHNT and CDR2 YYREEE (reference sequence). Germline trimming cut 5 bases from V and 2 bases from J; bases unmatched to any gene: 13. CDR3 length: 18 amino acids. DNA of the CDR3: TGTGCCAGCAGTGCCGGGACAGGGGGCGCGGGATTACAAGAGACCCAGTACTTC. This sequence encodes CASSAGTGGAGLQETQYF.

This clone was seen a handful of times. The chain combines TRBV28 with TRBJ2-7, with 7 bases that match TRBD1. Looked up from germline, CDR1 is MDHEN and CDR2 is SYDVKM. The V gene end was trimmed by 5 bases and the J gene end by 0 bases; junction bases not matched to a gene: 7. The CDR3 is made up of 15 amino acids. CDR3 residues: CASSPGDSPSYEQYF. The CDR3 DNA reads TGTGCCAGCAGTCCCGGGGACAGTCCCTCCTACGAGCAGTACTTC.

The sample holds one count of this clone. The chain combines TRBV11-2 with TRBJ2-7, with TRBD2 matching over 12 bases. Germline assignment: CDR1 SGHAT and CDR2 FQNNGV. The CDR3 totals 17 residues. After removal of 2 bases from V and 4 bases from J, the junction contained 9 bases not matched to a gene. The CDR3 DNA is TGTGCCAGCAGCTTACTAGCGGGAGGGCCGTTCCCTTACGAGCAGTACTTC. This encodes CASSLLAGGPFPYEQYF.

The chain uses TRBV7-2 and TRBJ2-3; the D is unclear. V was clipped by 1 base and J by 4 bases, with 6 bases between them. The CDR3 runs 13 residues. Germline CDR1 SGHTA, CDR2 FQGNSA. This CDR3 is CASSLGSPDTQYF. The CDR3 DNA sequence: TGTGCCAGCAGCTTAGGAAGTCCAGATACGCAGTATTTT. Together with reference TRBV7-2 and TRBJ2-3, the CDR3 gives the full variable domain: GAGVSQSPSNKVTEKGKDVELRCDPISGHTALYWYRQSLGQGLEFLIYFQGNSAPDKSGLPSDRFSAERTGGSVSTLTIQRTQQEDSAVYLCASSLGSPDTQYFGPGTRLTVL.

In this sample, this clone turned up a few times. V and J are TRBV12-1 and TRBJ2-3. TRBV12-1 counts as a pseudogene. The CDR3 is made up of 15 amino acids. CDR3 residues: CASSSIRACTDTQYF. DNA of the CDR3: TGTGCCAGCAGCTCGATTAGGGCCTGCACAGATACGCAGTATTTT.

The chain uses TRBV5-6 and TRBJ2-7; D is possibly TRBD1 (5 bases). CDR3 length: 13 residues. Trimming left V 4 bases short and J 3 bases short, with 11 bases between. CDR1 is SGHDT, CDR2 YYEEEE, per germline. In DNA, the CDR3 is TGTGCCAGCAGCCGCGTTCAGGGCTACGAGCAGTACTTC. Its translation is CASSRVQGYEQYF.

V gene TRBV9 combines with J gene TRBJ1-4; 9 bases align to TRBD1. The CDR3 has 15 amino acids. The J segment lost 7 bases and the V segment lost 3 bases, leaving 7 bases of the junction unmatched. Germline loops: CDR1 SGDLS, CDR2 YYNGEE. Here the CDR3 DNA reads TGTGCCAGCAGCGCCGGGACAGGGCTGGGTGAAAAACTGTTTTTT. Its protein product is CASSAGTGLGEKLFF.

V and J are TRBV19 and TRBJ2-7, with D perhaps TRBD1 (6 bases). Trimming shortened V by 9 bases and J by 3 bases, and 15 bases separated the two germline ends. CDR1 and CDR2 (germline): LNHDA, SQIVND (reference sequence). The length of the CDR3 is 13 residues. The CDR3 DNA reads as TGTGCCAGCCGAAAGGACAGAGACTACGAGCAGTACTTC. This gives the protein CASRKDRDYEQYF. Filled out from reference TRBV19 and TRBJ2-7, the complete variable domain reads DGGITQSPKYLFRKEGQNVTLSCEQNLNHDAMYWYRQDPGQGLRLIYYSQIVNDFQKGDIAEGYSVSREKKESFPLTVTSAQKNPTAFYLCASRKDRDYEQYFGPGTRLTVT.

V and J are TRBV27 and TRBJ2-7, with D possibly matching TRBD2 (6 bases). The V end was cut by 6 bases, the J end by 1 base, with 13 bases between. CDR1 MNHEY and CDR2 SMNVEV come from the germline V gene (reference sequence). The length of the CDR3 is 14 residues. CDR3 sequence: CASSENSGSYEQYF. As DNA, the CDR3 is TGTGCCAGCAGCGAGAATAGCGGTTCCTACGAGCAGTACTTC.

Turning to this clone: Other DNA sequences in the sample encode the same CDR3. The chain has TRBV27 and TRBJ2-7, with D perhaps given as TRBD1 or TRBD2 (5 bases each). V was cut by 6 bases and J by 3 bases, with 12 bases left in between. This CDR3 has 13 amino acids. Per the germline V gene, CDR1 is MNHEY and CDR2 is SMNVEV (reference sequence). The DNA for the CDR3 is TGTGCCAGCAGCCTCAGGGACCGCTACGAGCAGTACTTC. Translation gives CASSLRDRYEQYF.

The chain couples TRBV2 to TRBJ2-4; D may be TRBD2 (5 bases). This CDR3 contains 15 residues. Germline CDR1 and CDR2: SNHLY and FYNNEI. V lost 8 bases and J lost 6, with 20 bases in between. The CDR3 nucleotides read TGTGCCAGCGTTCCGGGAACCTCCAGTACAAACATTCAGTACTTC. Residues: CASVPGTSSTNIQYF.

V gene TRBV10-3 combines with J gene TRBJ2-1; D tentatively fits TRBD1 or TRBD2 (5 bases each). Trimming removed 3 bases at V and 5 bases at J, with 17 bases between. The CDR3 is made up of 16 amino acids. Germline CDR1 is ENHRY and CDR2 is SYGVKD. The CDR3 protein is CAISDGIMGVNNEQFF. CDR3 nucleotide sequence: TGTGCCATCAGTGATGGCATTATGGGGGTAAACAATGAGCAGTTCTTC.

J is TRBJ2-7 and V is TRBV6-6; 7 bases fit TRBD1. The CDR3 length is 11 residues. CDR1 and CDR2 (germline): MNHNY, SVGAGI (reference sequence). V dropped 5 bases and J dropped 10; count of bases not matched to a gene: 5. CDR3 DNA sequence: TGTGCCAGCAGTCCGGGACAGCGACAGTACTTC. Translated, it gives CASSPGQRQYF.

CDR3 residues: CASRRGTSGPNTGELFF. CDR3 DNA sequence: TGCGCCAGCAGACGCGGAACTAGCGGCCCGAACACCGGGGAGCTGTTTTTT. The chain carries TRBV4-1 and TRBJ2-2, with TRBD2 matching over 8 bases. This CDR3 region has 17 residues. J gave up 0 bases and V 6 bases, and 9 bases lay outside the gene matches. CDR1 MGHRA and CDR2 YSYEKL come from the germline V gene.

V usage is TRBV7-2 and J usage is TRBJ1-4; D is undetermined. The CDR3 covers 16 residues. Per the germline V gene, CDR1 is SGHTA and CDR2 is FQGNSA. The V end lost 5 bases, the J end lost 6 bases, and 19 bases lay between the germline ends. CDR3 nucleotide sequence: TGTGCCAGCAGCGAGACCGGACGGGTAGTTTATGAAAAACTGTTTTTT. Encoded protein: CASSETGRVVYEKLFF.

The rearrangement links TRBV29-1 to TRBJ2-3, with unresolved D. Germline V CDR1 and CDR2: SQVTM, ANQGSEA. This CDR3 contains 12 residues. Trimming took off 3 bases at V and 2 bases at J, with 6 bases between the two ends. Here the CDR3 reads CSVDGATDTQYF. The CDR3 DNA follows: TGCAGCGTTGACGGAGCCACAGATACGCAGTATTTT.

The CDR3 region is CASSGQDRSYEQYF. In nucleotides, the CDR3 is TGTGCCAGCAGTGGACAGGACCGCTCCTACGAGCAGTACTTC. The chain joins TRBV2 to TRBJ2-7; D perhaps matches TRBD1 (6 bases). The germline V gene encodes CDR1 SNHLY and CDR2 FYNNEI. Trimming left V 4 bases short and J 0 bases short, with 10 bases between. The CDR3 has 14 residues.